This T cell receptor (beta chain) emerged from a study of beta chain features in type 1 diabetes. Study-wide points: An over-representation of cells with high TCR expression could result from cDNA sequencing.

As every portion of the isolated RNA was reverse transcribed, the sequencing read expressed TCRB transcripts. Repertoires were generated with immunoSEQ multiplex PCR, while TCRdb's copy carries only in-frame clones and drops some. Among roughly 610,000 clones, about a sixth were seen once, and the ten largest hold around 0.095%. Germline lookup yields CDR1 MNHEY and CDR2 SMNVEV (reference sequence). With 0 bases removed from V and 6 bases from J, the gap between germline ends came to 12 bases. This CDR3 is built from 14 residues. Details on this clone: Its antigen is undetermined.

Sampling consisted of one heparinised blood draw per donor, averaging around 100 mL. CD4+ cells of the naive, central memory, regulatory and stem cell-like memory types were sorted via CD45RO/CCR7/CD25/CD127/CD95/CD27. Sorted populations all exceeded 98% purity. The J gene is TRBJ2-7, the V gene TRBV27; unclear D gene. Sequencing input: naive CD4+ T cells from blood. This receptor was obtained from a man younger than 30 in good health. The CDR3 loop reads CASSLSPRTAEQYF. As DNA, the CDR3 is TGTGCCAGCAGTTTATCGCCCAGAACGGCCGAGCAGTACTTC.